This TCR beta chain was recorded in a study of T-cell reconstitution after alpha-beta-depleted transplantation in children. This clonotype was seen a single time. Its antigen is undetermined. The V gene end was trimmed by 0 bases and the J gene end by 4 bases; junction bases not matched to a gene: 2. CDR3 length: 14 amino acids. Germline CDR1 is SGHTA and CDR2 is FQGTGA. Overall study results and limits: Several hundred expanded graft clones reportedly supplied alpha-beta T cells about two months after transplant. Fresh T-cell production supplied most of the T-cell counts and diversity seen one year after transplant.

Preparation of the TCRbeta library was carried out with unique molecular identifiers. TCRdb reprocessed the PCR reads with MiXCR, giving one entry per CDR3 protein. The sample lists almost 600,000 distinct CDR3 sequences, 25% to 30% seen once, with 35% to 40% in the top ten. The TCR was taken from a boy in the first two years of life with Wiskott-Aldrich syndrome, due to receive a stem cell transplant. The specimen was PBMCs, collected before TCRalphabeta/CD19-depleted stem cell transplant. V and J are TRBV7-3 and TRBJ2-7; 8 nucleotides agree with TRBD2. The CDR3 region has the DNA TGTGCCAGCAGCTTAACACCGGGGGGGTACGAGCAGTACTTC. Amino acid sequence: CASSLTPGGYEQYF.